The present entry profiles one T cell receptor (beta chain) with its context. Germline V gene sequence: CDR1 SGHKS, CDR2 YYEKEE (reference sequence). CDR3 size: 15 residues. Between the trimmed V and J ends, which lost 0 bases and 7 bases, there was a span of 11 bases. The sample is drawn from a study of blood T cell repertoires in COVID-19. About the study: Acute and convalescent COVID-19 specimens originated in the United States, Italy and Spain.

Here immunoSEQ multiplex PCR was the method, and the copy in TCRdb shows in-frame clones only, minus some. The table lists about 180,000 clones, 65% to 85% of them singletons. V is TRBV5-5 and J is TRBJ1-6, with D possibly matching TRBD1 (5 bases). The sequence was collected from an older woman with acute or convalescent COVID-19. Sequencing was performed on peripheral blood. The CDR3 loop is CASSLGGLSNSPLHF. As DNA, the CDR3 is TGTGCCAGCAGCTTGGGGGGACTGTCGAATTCACCCCTCCACTTT.